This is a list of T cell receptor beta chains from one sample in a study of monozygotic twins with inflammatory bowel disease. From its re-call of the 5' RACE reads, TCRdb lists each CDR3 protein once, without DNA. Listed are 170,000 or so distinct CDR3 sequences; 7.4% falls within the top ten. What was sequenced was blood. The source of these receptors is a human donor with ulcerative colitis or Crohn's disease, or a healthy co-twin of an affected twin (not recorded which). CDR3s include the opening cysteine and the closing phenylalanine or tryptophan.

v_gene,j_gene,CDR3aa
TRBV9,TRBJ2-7,CASSVGLAGVSYEQYF
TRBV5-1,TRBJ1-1,CASSLGGQLNTEAFF
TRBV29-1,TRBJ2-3,CSVEQGSTDTQYF
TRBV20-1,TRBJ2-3,CSARDGASEYF
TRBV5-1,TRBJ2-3,CASSLGTGGFDTQYF
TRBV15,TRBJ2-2,CATSRPTGATGELFF
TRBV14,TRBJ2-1,CASSPRTGGGNEQFF
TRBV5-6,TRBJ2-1,CASSPWGYNEQFF
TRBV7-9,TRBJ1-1,CASSPRGLRNTEAFF
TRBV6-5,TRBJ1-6,CASGTGNNSPLHF
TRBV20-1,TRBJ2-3,CSAIKAGRMTDTQYF
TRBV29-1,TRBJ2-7,CSVESPGEQYF
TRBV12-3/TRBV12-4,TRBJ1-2,CASSGIDSRWTYGYTF
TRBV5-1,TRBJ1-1,CASSRETDTEAFF
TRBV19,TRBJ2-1,CASSTPAYEQFF
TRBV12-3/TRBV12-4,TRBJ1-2,CASSLAGGKMGGYTF
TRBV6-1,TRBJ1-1,CASRIGTGGGRTEAFF
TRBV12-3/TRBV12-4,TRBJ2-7,CASSGLFDEQYF
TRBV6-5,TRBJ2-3,CASSYFGVITDTQYF
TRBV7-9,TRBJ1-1,CASSSSGINTEAFF
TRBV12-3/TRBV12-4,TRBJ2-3,CASSPSGLADTQYF
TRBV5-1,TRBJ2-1,CASRPGTGVSYNEQFF
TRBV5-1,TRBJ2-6,CASSLDLDSGANVLTF
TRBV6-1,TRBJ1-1,CASSSGGWNTEAFF
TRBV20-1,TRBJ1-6,CSADRDLNSPLHF
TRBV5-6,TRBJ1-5,CASSTTGGAYSNQPQHF
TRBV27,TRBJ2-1,CASSLVSYNEQFF
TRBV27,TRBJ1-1,CASSPWSMNTEAFF
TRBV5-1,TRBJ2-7,CASSFGHSGDLEQYF
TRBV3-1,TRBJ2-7,CASSPPGQIYEQYF
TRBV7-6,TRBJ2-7,CASSPGLAGGSEQYF
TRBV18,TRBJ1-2,CASSPEAGFDLAGYTF
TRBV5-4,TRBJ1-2,CASSPERDRGYGYTF
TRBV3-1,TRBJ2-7,CASSPTRGHVSYEQYF
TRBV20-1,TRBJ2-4,CSARDGSAQGSRFKNIQYF
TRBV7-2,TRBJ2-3,CASSLAQGDTQYF
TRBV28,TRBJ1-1,CASSFRNRAHEAFF
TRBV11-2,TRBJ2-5,CASNVWGGLQETQYF
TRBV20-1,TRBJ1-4,CSASTVANEKLFF
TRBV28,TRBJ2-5,CASSVSGQETQYF
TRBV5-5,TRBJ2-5,CASSLRRQETQYF